These 24 T cell receptor beta chains came from one sample sequenced in a study of long-term antiretroviral therapy in people with HIV. The assay, immunoSEQ v3.0, was run at survey level. Assay: immunoSEQ multiplex PCR; the TCRdb copy retains only in-frame clones and omits some. The sample has 40,000 or so clones, around nine tenths seen once; the top ten hold around 3.9%. Sequencing used unsorted PBMCs, obtained just before starting antiretroviral therapy. The source is a young woman with HIV.

The chain joins TRBV5-6 to TRBJ1-1; D not certain. V shed 4 bases and J shed 0 bases, with 10 bases lying between them. The CDR3 spans 14 residues. The germline V gene encodes CDR1 SGHDT and CDR2 YYEEEE. The CDR3: CASSPQYVNTEAFF. As DNA, the CDR3 is TGTGCCAGCAGCCCTCAATATGTGAACACTGAAGCTTTCTTT.

This clone was observed a single time. The chain employs TRBV18 and TRBJ2-5; D ambiguous. Looked up from germline, CDR1 is KGHSH and CDR2 is LQKENI. Trimming removed 4 bases at V and 4 bases at J, with 7 bases between. The CDR3 length is 12 residues. This CDR3 reads CASSLSPETQYF. The CDR3 DNA follows: TGTGCCAGCTCACTCTCTCCAGAGACCCAGTACTTC.

The rearrangement uses TRBV5-1 and TRBJ1-2; unclear D gene. The germline CDR1 and CDR2 sequences are SGHRS and YFSETQ. The V end lost 2 bases, the J end lost 6 bases, and 26 bases lay between the germline ends. The CDR3 sequence is 18 residues long. The CDR3 DNA sequence: TGCGCCAGCAGCTTCACCCTATCGGCTAAAGTGGGTTTAGATGGCTACACCTTC. Protein: CASSFTLSAKVGLDGYTF. Looking up the rest from reference TRBV5-1 and TRBJ1-2 gives the full variable domain: KAGVTQTPRYLIKTRGQQVTLSCSPISGHRSVSWYQQTPGQGLQFLFEYFSETQRNKGNFPGRFSGRQFSNSRSEMNVSTLELGDSALYLCASSFTLSAKVGLDGYTFGSGTRLTVV.

The rearrangement uses TRBV5-1 and TRBJ2-7; tentatively, D is TRBD1 (6 bases). Germline CDR1 reads SGHRS; CDR2 reads YFSETQ. The CDR3 covers 15 residues. V lost 0 bases to trimming and J lost 7 bases, with 17 bases between them. The CDR3 loop reads CASSLDGRGTGEQYF. CDR3 nucleotides: TGCGCCAGCAGCTTGGACGGCAGGGGAACGGGGGAGCAGTACTTC.

This clone appeared once. The CDR3 loop is CASRARGRTGNTIYF. DNA of the CDR3: TGTGCCAGCAGGGCCAGGGGGCGAACTGGAAACACCATATATTTT. The rearrangement uses TRBV28 and TRBJ1-3; 8 bases fit TRBD1. V shed 6 bases and J 2 bases; nucleotides not matched to a gene: 6. CDR1 is MDHEN, CDR2 SYDVKM, per germline. The CDR3 sequence is 15 residues long.

J is TRBJ2-3 and V is TRBV7-2; 12 nucleotides align to TRBD2. Germline V gene lookup returns CDR1 SGHTA and CDR2 FQGNSA. The V segment lost 6 bases and the J segment 4 bases; nucleotides outside the gene matches: 8. This CDR3 is built from 16 residues. CDR3 residues: CASSLLAGGPADTQYF. CDR3 sequence (DNA): TGTGCCAGCAGTTTACTAGCGGGAGGTCCTGCAGATACGCAGTATTTT.

The chain is built from TRBV20-1 and TRBJ1-1; D gene uncertain. V was clipped by 6 bases and J by 1 base, with 6 bases between them. CDR3 size: 11 residues. Germline V lookup: CDR1 DFQATT, CDR2 SNEGSKA (reference sequence). CDR3 bases: TGCAGTGCGCTCCCGAACACTGAAGCTTTCTTT. Translating gives CSALPNTEAFF.

The V gene is TRBV29-1, the J gene TRBJ2-1, with D hard to call. The CDR3 contains 12 residues. Germline assignment: CDR1 SQVTM and CDR2 ANQGSEA. V gave up 3 bases and J gave up 6 bases, with 9 bases separating them. The CDR3 region has the DNA TGCAGCGTTGACCTAGATTCCAATGAGCAGTTCTTC. It encodes CSVDLDSNEQFF.

This chain connects TRBV27 to TRBJ2-5, with D perhaps TRBD1 or TRBD2 (6 bases each). V was trimmed by 0 bases and J by 9 bases, leaving 11 bases between them. The CDR3 covers 13 residues. Germline-derived CDR1 and CDR2 are MNHEY and SMNVEV (reference sequence). CDR3 loop: CASSLSGGLAQYF. The CDR3 coding sequence is TGTGCCAGCAGTTTATCAGGGGGGCTAGCCCAGTACTTC.

This clone was counted once. The chain has TRBV5-6 and TRBJ2-7; D tentatively fits TRBD1 or TRBD2 (5 bases each). The V gene's germline CDR1 is SGHDT and CDR2 YYEEEE. The V end was cut by 4 bases, the J end by 6 bases, with 20 bases between. CDR3 length equals 15 residues. CDR3 in DNA: TGTGCCAGCAGCCCAACTCCGAGGGACGACAGCGAGCAGTACTTC. Protein product: CASSPTPRDDSEQYF.

The J gene is TRBJ2-7, the V gene TRBV6-1; 12 nucleotides align to TRBD2. The CDR3 spans 19 residues. V lost 2 bases to trimming and J lost 2 bases; unmatched junction nucleotides: 13. Germline CDR1 MNHNS, CDR2 SASEGT. This chain's CDR3 is CASSERPSGRASGTYEQYF. The CDR3 DNA sequence: TGTGCCAGCAGTGAAAGGCCTAGCGGGAGGGCAAGTGGAACCTACGAGCAGTACTTC.

The V gene is TRBV25-1, the J gene TRBJ1-2; D call uncertain. With 7 bases removed from V and 14 bases from J, the gap between germline ends came to 17 bases. The V gene's germline CDR1 is MGHDK and CDR2 SYGVNS. CDR3 length: 11 residues. In DNA form, the CDR3 reads TGTGCCAGCACCAAGCTGGGCCAGCCAACCTTC. It is translated as CASTKLGQPTF.

This chain uses TRBV7-9 with TRBJ2-2; 8 bases are shared with TRBD1. Germline assignment: CDR1 SEHNR and CDR2 FQNEAQ (reference sequence). The CDR3 length is 16 residues. J was trimmed by 1 base and V by 6 bases; bases with no gene match: 7. The CDR3 nucleotides are TGTGCCAGCAGTCTAGCCGACAGGGGGAACACCGGGGAGCTGTTTTTT. Translating gives CASSLADRGNTGELFF.

The chain employs TRBV19 and TRBJ1-4; D uncertain. With 6 bases removed from V and 5 bases from J, the gap between germline ends came to 13 bases. The germline CDR1 and CDR2 sequences are LNHDA and SQIVND (reference sequence). The CDR3 consists of 14 residues. CDR3 bases: TGTGCCAGTAGACCCCGAAGTGGGAATGAAAAACTGTTTTTT. Translating gives CASRPRSGNEKLFF.

This clone was counted a single time. The chain carries TRBV18 and TRBJ1-3; unclear D gene. V lost 3 bases and J lost 2, with 11 bases in between. The CDR3 is 15 residues long. Germline assignment: CDR1 KGHSH and CDR2 LQKENI. The CDR3 coding sequence is TGTGCCAGCTCACCGGGGAGCGGGACTGGAAACACCATATATTTT. Residues: CASSPGSGTGNTIYF.

The CDR3 reads CSVMTSGTDTQYF. DNA of the CDR3: TGCAGCGTTATGACTAGCGGCACAGATACGCAGTATTTT. The V and J genes are TRBV29-1 and TRBJ2-3; 8 nucleotides match TRBD2. This CDR3 comprises 13 residues. The V segment lost 5 bases and the J segment 1 base; nucleotides outside the gene matches: 2. Looked up from germline, CDR1 is SQVTM and CDR2 is ANQGSEA.

The rearrangement uses TRBV15 and TRBJ2-3; either TRBD1 or TRBD2 may fit D (5 bases each). The CDR3 has 15 amino acids. V was clipped by 1 base and J by 4 bases, with 12 bases between them. Per germline, CDR1 LNHNV and CDR2 YYDKDF (reference sequence). CDR3 region: CATSRVQGEPDTQYF. For the CDR3, the DNA is TGTGCCACCAGCAGAGTTCAGGGAGAACCAGATACGCAGTATTTT. The entire variable domain, with the rest obtained from reference TRBV15 and TRBJ2-3, is as follows: DAMVIQNPRYQVTQFGKPVTLSCSQTLNHNVMYWYQQKSSQAPKLLFHYYDKDFNNEADTPDNFQSRRPNTSFCFLDIRSPGLGDTAMYLCATSRVQGEPDTQYFGPGTRLTVL.

This clone was recorded once. This chain joins TRBV4-3 and TRBJ2-5, with D tentatively TRBD2 (6 bases). Germline loops: CDR1 LGHNA, CDR2 YSLEER. The V gene lost 0 bases and the J gene lost 7 bases, with 9 bases spanning the gap. CDR3 length: 13 residues. Here the CDR3 reads CASSQEGTGTQYF. The CDR3 DNA reads as TGCGCCAGCAGCCAAGAGGGGACTGGGACCCAGTACTTC.

This chain links TRBV5-1 with TRBJ2-2; no clear D gene. Deletions cut 3 bases from V and 5 bases from J, with 11 bases between. Germline CDR1 and CDR2: SGHRS and YFSETQ. The CDR3 is made up of 14 amino acids. CDR3 bases: TGCGCCAGCAGCTGGAGTGCCAGAACCGGGGAGCTGTTTTTT. Amino acids: CASSWSARTGELFF. The complete variable domain, with remaining parts taken from reference TRBV5-1 and TRBJ2-2, reads KAGVTQTPRYLIKTRGQQVTLSCSPISGHRSVSWYQQTPGQGLQFLFEYFSETQRNKGNFPGRFSGRQFSNSRSEMNVSTLELGDSALYLCASSWSARTGELFFGEGSRLTVL.

J is TRBJ1-3 and V is TRBV18; 7 nucleotides agree with TRBD1. Trimming cost V 6 bases and J 8 bases; bases outside gene matches: 10. The CDR3 extends over 14 amino acids. Germline V gene data show CDR1 as KGHSH and CDR2 as LQKENI. DNA of the CDR3: TGTGCCAGCTCCCGGACAGGAGACCCCGACACCATATATTTT. As protein: CASSRTGDPDTIYF.

The chain recombines TRBV18 with TRBJ2-7; weak D call: TRBD2 (5 bases). V was pared by 0 bases and J by 2 bases, with 8 bases between. Germline assignment: CDR1 KGHSH and CDR2 LQKENI. The CDR3 covers 14 residues. The CDR3 sequence: CASSPPSGTYEQYF. The CDR3 DNA reads TGTGCCAGCTCACCACCAAGCGGTACCTACGAGCAGTACTTC.

The chain uses TRBV28 and TRBJ1-1, with 10 bases matching TRBD1. J was trimmed by 0 bases and V by 5 bases; bases with no gene match: 9. Germline V lookup: CDR1 MDHEN, CDR2 SYDVKM. The CDR3 extends over 17 amino acids. The CDR3 here is CASSHRDRGPMNTEAFF. The CDR3 bases are TGTGCCAGCAGTCACCGGGACAGGGGTCCTATGAACACTGAAGCTTTCTTT.

The chain links TRBV27 to TRBJ2-7; the D gene is possibly TRBD1 (6 bases). The CDR3 has 13 amino acids. In germline, CDR1 is MNHEY, CDR2 SMNVEV (reference sequence). V was clipped by 3 bases and J by 2 bases, with 8 bases between them. CDR3 region: CASSFGQTYEQYF. The CDR3 region has the DNA TGTGCCAGCAGTTTCGGACAGACCTACGAGCAGTACTTC.

The chain is built from TRBV4-1 and TRBJ2-1; tentative D call: TRBD2 (5 bases). The CDR3 contains 15 residues. The germline V and J ends were trimmed by 8 bases and 0 bases, with 14 bases remaining between them. Germline V gene lookup returns CDR1 MGHRA and CDR2 YSYEKL. Written as DNA, the CDR3 is TGCGCCAGCGGCCGGGAAGCGGTCTCCTACAATGAGCAGTTCTTC. It translates to CASGREAVSYNEQFF.